The following is a TCR beta chain sequence with its context. The authors reverse transcribed roughly 0.5 to 1 ug RNA with random hexamers. TCRdb fed the immunoSEQ multiplex PCR reads into MiXCR, producing one record per CDR3 protein. The sample yields more than 110,000 distinct CDR3 sequences, over 90% seen once. This specimen comes from a study of CD8 T cells in Susac syndrome. Germline CDR1 GTSNPN, CDR2 SVGIG (reference sequence). V lost 3 bases to trimming and J lost 1 base, with 22 bases between them. The CDR3 contains 17 residues. This sequence joins TRBV30 and TRBJ2-7, with D perhaps TRBD1 (6 bases). Sequencing used CD4+ T cells from PBMCs. This clonotype was obtained from a human donor with Susac syndrome. The CDR3 nucleotides read TGTGCCTGGAGCTCGGGACACCTACTTTCAAATTCCTACGAGCAGTACTTC. It yields the protein CAWSSGHLLSNSYEQYF.